This T cell receptor (beta chain) originates from a study of T cell responses to AZD1222 COVID-19 vaccine. At the level of the study: Whether given at about 4 or about 12 weeks, second doses were pooled.

V lost 2 bases and J lost 0, with 4 bases in between. Germline values: CDR1 SEHNR, CDR2 FQNEAQ (reference sequence). The CDR3 consists of 13 residues. Repertoires were generated with immunoSEQ multiplex PCR, while TCRdb's copy carries only in-frame clones and drops some. The sample shows 100,000 to 120,000 clones, roughly nine tenths of them seen only once. Regarding the study as a whole: Just 5 to 7 AZD1222 recipients tested seropositive at baseline.

Turning to this clone: Its antigen is unidentified.

The J gene is TRBJ1-1, the V gene TRBV7-9; no reliable D call. Sequenced here: peripheral blood, sampled on day 0 of AZD1222 vaccination. The sequence was collected from an adult in good health. The CDR3: CASSLFLNTEAFF. The CDR3 coding sequence is TGTGCCAGCAGCTTATTTTTGAACACTGAAGCTTTCTTT.